The T cell receptor (beta chain) under discussion was sequenced for a study of T cells in women clearing cervical HPV infection. Looking at the study overall: Controls gave blood once infection was undetectable; cases at lesion identification. For cases, blood was sampled a median approximately 150 days after lesion detection, interquartile range 90 to 200 days. General study results and limits: TRBV6-7 relative abundance averaged around 0.11% in cases and 0.15% to 0.2% in controls. Repertoire richness, not evenness, was significantly elevated in CIN3+ cases versus controls.

Method: immunoSEQ multiplex PCR; TCRdb's copy keeps in-frame clones and lacks some. The table for this sample gives tens of thousands of clones. Germline CDR1 reads SGHRS; CDR2 reads YFSETQ. The CDR3 length is 16 residues. Trimming at V came to 0 bases and at J to 3 bases, leaving 4 bases not matched to a gene. With respect to this clone: Its antigen remains unidentified. The read stops 3 residues short of the end of the CDR3; the missing end is completed from the germline J gene.

The sample was blood buffy coat. This receptor was obtained from a woman aged 18-70 years with a cervical HPV16 infection that either progressed to CIN3+ or cleared (not recorded which). The rearrangement joins TRBV5-1 to TRBJ2-4; 9 bases fit TRBD2. Partial CDR3 DNA: TGCGCCAGCAGCTTGGGCGGGGGGGTGGACAAAAACATT. Encoded protein: CASSLGGGVDKNI. The whole CDR3 is CASSLGGGVDKNIQYF. The variable domain in full, with the rest retrieved from reference TRBV5-1 and TRBJ2-4, is KAGVTQTPRYLIKTRGQQVTLSCSPISGHRSVSWYQQTPGQGLQFLFEYFSETQRNKGNFPGRFSGRQFSNSRSEMNVSTLELGDSALYLCASSLGGGVDKNIQYFGAGTRLSVL.